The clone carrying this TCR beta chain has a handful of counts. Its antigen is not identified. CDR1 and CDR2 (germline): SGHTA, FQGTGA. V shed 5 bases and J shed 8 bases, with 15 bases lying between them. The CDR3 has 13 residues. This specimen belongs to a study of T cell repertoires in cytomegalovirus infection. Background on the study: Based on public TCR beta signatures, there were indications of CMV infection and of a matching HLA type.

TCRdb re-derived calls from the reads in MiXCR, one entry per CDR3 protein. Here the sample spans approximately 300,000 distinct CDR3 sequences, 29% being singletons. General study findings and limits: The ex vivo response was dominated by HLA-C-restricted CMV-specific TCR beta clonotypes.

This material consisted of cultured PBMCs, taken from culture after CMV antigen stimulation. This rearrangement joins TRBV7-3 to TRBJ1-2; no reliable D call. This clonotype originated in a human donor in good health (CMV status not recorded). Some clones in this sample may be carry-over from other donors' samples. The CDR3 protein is CASSRYSLGGYTF. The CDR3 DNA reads TGTGCCAGCAGCCGGTACAGTTTGGGAGGCTACACCTTC.